This passage covers 7 T cell receptor beta chains from one sample sequenced in a study of beta chain features in type 1 diabetes. Overall study findings and caveats: Shorter TCRB CDR3s, moderately but significantly so, marked every one of the four CD4+ subsets in Type 1 diabetes patients.

The sequenced template was cDNA made from the entire isolated RNA. Sequencing was performed with immunoSEQ multiplex PCR; in TCRdb, only in-frame clones are kept and a portion is missing. The sample includes about 340,000 clones, about 13% of them seen just once. These TCRs are of unknown antigen specificity. Sequenced input: naive CD4+ T cells from blood. The receptors originated from a young woman with type 1 diabetes.

This chain links TRBV7-2 with TRBJ2-5, with 9 positions matching TRBD1. This CDR3 spans 15 amino acids. With 4 bases clipped from V and 5 bases from J, the junction kept 8 bases outside the gene matches. CDR1 is SGHTA and CDR2 is FQGNSA in the germline V gene. CDR3 bases: TGTGCCAGCAGCTCCGGGACAGGGATGGGGGAGACCCAGTACTTC. Translated, it gives CASSSGTGMGETQYF.

The chain has TRBV6-5 and TRBJ2-7, with 11 bases fitting TRBD1. Trimming cost V 4 bases and J 7 bases; bases outside gene matches: 6. The CDR3 has 14 residues. Germline loops: CDR1 MNHEY, CDR2 SVGAGI. The chain's CDR3 is CASSFRTGGGEQYF. The CDR3 nucleotides read TGTGCCAGCAGTTTTAGGACAGGGGGCGGGGAGCAGTACTTC.

V and J are TRBV4-1 and TRBJ2-1, with TRBD2 matching over 11 bases. CDR3 size: 17 residues. The germline V gene encodes CDR1 MGHRA and CDR2 YSYEKL. J gave up 7 bases and V 1 base, and 9 bases lay outside the gene matches. The CDR3: CASSQGITSGRNNEQFF. The CDR3 DNA reads as TGCGCCAGCAGCCAAGGCATAACTAGCGGGAGAAATAATGAGCAGTTCTTC.

This chain connects TRBV25-1 to TRBJ1-1, with D unclear. Trimming cost V 6 bases and J 4 bases, with 12 bases left between them. The CDR3 contains 13 residues. The germline gives CDR1 MGHDK, CDR2 SYGVNS. The CDR3 sequence: CASRSMSGTEAFF. Here the CDR3 DNA reads TGTGCCAGCAGATCAATGTCCGGCACTGAAGCTTTCTTT.

V gene TRBV2 combines with J gene TRBJ2-7; 9 bases are shared with TRBD2. Germline V gives CDR1 SNHLY, CDR2 FYNNEI. The V and J ends lost 4 bases and 7 bases, in that order; junction bases with no gene match: 8. The CDR3 covers 14 residues. The CDR3 coding sequence is TGTGCCAGCAGTGGAGCGGGGGGAATCGGGGAGCAGTACTTC. Protein sequence: CASSGAGGIGEQYF.

This clone was recorded a few times. The rearrangement joins TRBV9 to TRBJ2-3, with D tentatively TRBD2 (5 bases). Germline V gene lookup returns CDR1 SGDLS and CDR2 YYNGEE. This CDR3 is 15 amino acids long. V was trimmed by 0 bases and J by 3 bases, leaving 11 bases between them. CDR3 loop: CASSVAGFSTDTQYF. CDR3 DNA: TGTGCCAGCAGCGTAGCGGGATTTTCGACAGATACGCAGTATTTT.

The chain links TRBV15 to TRBJ1-2; a weak D match, TRBD1 (6 bases). V lost 1 base and J lost 4, with 19 bases in between. Germline CDR1 LNHNV, CDR2 YYDKDF (reference sequence). The CDR3 is made up of 17 amino acids. CDR3 DNA: TGTGCCACCAGCAGAGTATTAATACAGGGCGGCAGCTATGGCTACACCTTC. It encodes CATSRVLIQGGSYGYTF.